These 22 T cell receptor beta chains came from one sample sequenced in a study of blood T cells in healthy people across ages. Next came a second PCR, run for about 6 to 11 cycles, which used a sample-barcoded 5' primer along with a J-beta primer mix. TCRdb passed the 5' RACE reads through MiXCR, listing each CDR3 protein once. Of approximately 730,000 distinct CDR3 sequences listed, roughly 41% were seen once; the top ten hold around a fifth. Specimen: blood. The receptors were gathered from a woman aged 60 to 75 in good health.

The chain uses TRBV20-1 and TRBJ1-6; 9 positions match TRBD1. This CDR3 contains 15 residues. V lost 5 bases and J lost 7; bases outside the gene matches: 9. Germline V gene sequence: CDR1 DFQATT, CDR2 SNEGSKA (reference sequence). The CDR3: CSAHVGTGRNSPLHF. CDR3 coding DNA: TGCAGTGCTCACGTCGGGACAGGGCGAAATTCACCCCTCCACTTT.

V and J are TRBV7-8 and TRBJ2-7, with D uncertain. V shed 5 bases and J shed 6 bases, with 11 bases lying between them. Looked up from germline, CDR1 is SGHVS and CDR2 is FQNEAQ. This CDR3 has 12 amino acids. CDR3 DNA sequence: TGTGCCAGCAGCCAATCCGCAGGCGAGCAGTACTTC. It specifies CASSQSAGEQYF.

This clonotype was seen a handful of times. The rearrangement links TRBV6-5 to TRBJ2-1, with 10 bases matching TRBD2. CDR3 size: 15 residues. The junction had 4 bases not matched to a gene; V was cut back by 4 bases and J by 4 bases. Germline V gives CDR1 MNHEY, CDR2 SVGAGI. CDR3: CASSLTSGLYNEQFF. The CDR3 DNA is TGTGCCAGCAGTTTGACTAGCGGGCTATACAATGAGCAGTTCTTC.

The rearrangement joins TRBV5-1 to TRBJ1-4, with D possibly matching TRBD1 (5 bases). Germline CDR1 reads SGHRS; CDR2 reads YFSETQ. Deletions cut 4 bases from V and 7 bases from J, with 8 bases between. The length of the CDR3 is 12 residues. The CDR3 sequence is CASSEDSEKLFF. DNA of the CDR3: TGCGCCAGCAGCGAAGACAGTGAAAAACTGTTTTTT.

The chain joins TRBV6-2 or TRBV6-3 to TRBJ2-7, with D possibly being TRBD2 (5 bases). The germline V and J ends were trimmed by 3 bases and 6 bases, with 18 bases remaining between them. The CDR3 runs 15 residues. The germline V gene encodes CDR1 MNHEY and CDR2 SVGEGT. Here the CDR3 reads CASSYRRRRGFEQYF. CDR3 in DNA: TGTGCCAGCAGTTATCGCCGGAGGCGAGGTTTCGAGCAGTACTTC.

A word on this clonotype: This may come from a read error, since a much larger clone is one base off. V usage is TRBV20-1 and J usage is TRBJ2-1; 10 bases match TRBD2. The germline V gene encodes CDR1 DFQATT and CDR2 SNEGSKA (reference sequence). Trimming removed 6 bases from V and 5 bases from J; junction bases left unmatched: 10. There are 15 residues in the CDR3. The CDR3 is CSARTRAGGHNEQFF. As DNA, the CDR3 is TGCAGTGCCAGGACGAGAGCGGGGGGGCACAATGAGCAGTTCTTC.

The V call is TRBV6-5, the J call TRBJ2-7; D perhaps matches TRBD1 (7 bases). This CDR3 region has 14 residues. Trimming took off 6 bases at V and 0 bases at J, with 12 bases between the two ends. Germline CDR1 MNHEY, CDR2 SVGAGI. The DNA for the CDR3 is TGTGCCAGCAGGCGGGACAGCGGCTCCTACGAGCAGTACTTC. Its translation: CASRRDSGSYEQYF.

This clonotype was found a few times. This chain joins TRBV11-2 and TRBJ2-7; unclear D gene. Germline CDR1 SGHAT, CDR2 FQNNGV. The CDR3 totals 16 residues. V lost 1 base, J lost 0 bases, and 13 bases lay in between. The CDR3 protein is CASSLVPLLRSYEQYF. As DNA, the CDR3 is TGTGCCAGCAGCTTAGTCCCACTACTTCGCTCCTACGAGCAGTACTTC.

This rearrangement joins TRBV9 to TRBJ2-6, with TRBD1 identical over 10 bases. This CDR3 has 19 residues. Trimming took 3 bases from V and 3 from J; bases not matched to a gene: 12. CDR1 is SGDLS and CDR2 is YYNGEE in the germline V gene. CDR3 sequence (DNA): TGTGCCAGCAGCGGAAGGGTCCGGGACAGGGGATTTGGGGCCAACGTCCTGACTTTC. Translated, it gives CASSGRVRDRGFGANVLTF.

This clonotype has at least ten counts. The rearrangement uses TRBV29-1 and TRBJ2-7; perhaps TRBD2 as D (6 bases). Germline CDR1 reads SQVTM; CDR2 reads ANQGSEA. V was pared by 7 bases and J by 2 bases, with 15 bases between. This CDR3 has 13 amino acids. The CDR3 bases are TGCAGCGCAATCTCGGGAGCAGCCTACGAGCAGTACTTC. Translating it yields CSAISGAAYEQYF.

Here the CDR3 reads CASSLWGVQGGNQPQHF. The CDR3 region has the DNA TGTGCCAGCAGTTTATGGGGTGTACAGGGGGGCAATCAGCCCCAGCATTTT. This chain joins TRBV28 and TRBJ1-5, with TRBD1 identical over 8 bases. Germline V CDR1 and CDR2: MDHEN, SYDVKM. The V and J ends lost 0 bases and 2 bases, in that order; junction bases with no gene match: 6. CDR3 length equals 17 residues.

As DNA, the CDR3 is TGCGCCAGCAGCCAAGAGTGGGGGTGGACTAGCGGGAGTTTCTACAATGAGCAGTTCTTC. Its translation is CASSQEWGWTSGSFYNEQFF. The gene calls are TRBV4-3 and TRBJ2-1, with 13 bases matching TRBD2. Germline lookup yields CDR1 LGHNA and CDR2 YSLEER. This CDR3 has 20 amino acids. V gave up 0 bases and J gave up 3 bases; unmatched junction bases: 11.

This clonotype came up a few times. The chain employs TRBV20-1 and TRBJ1-2; perhaps TRBD1 as D (5 bases). The germline V and J ends were trimmed by 6 bases and 4 bases, with 15 bases remaining between them. CDR1 is DFQATT, CDR2 SNEGSKA, per germline (reference sequence). The length of the CDR3 is 13 residues. The CDR3 DNA reads TGCAGTGCCCACCGGCAGGGACTCTATGGCTACACCTTC. It codes for CSAHRQGLYGYTF.

V usage is TRBV7-2 and J usage is TRBJ1-5; D may be TRBD1 (5 bases). V was trimmed by 3 bases and J by 1 base, leaving 10 bases between them. The CDR3 runs to 15 residues. The germline gives CDR1 SGHTA, CDR2 FQGNSA. For the CDR3, the DNA is TGTGCCAGCAGCTTCCGGCAGGGCAGCAATCAGCCCCAGCATTTT. It yields the protein CASSFRQGSNQPQHF.

The chain recombines TRBV7-2 with TRBJ2-1; possibly TRBD1 for D (8 bases). The CDR3 extends over 15 amino acids. Germline CDR1 SGHTA, CDR2 FQGNSA. Between the trimmed V and J ends, which lost 3 bases and 9 bases, there was a span of 18 bases. The CDR3 protein is CASSFSRTGRGEQFF. The CDR3 coding sequence is TGTGCCAGCAGCTTTTCCCGGACAGGGAGGGGTGAGCAGTTCTTC.

CDR3 residues: CASSQVGQDNTGELFF. The DNA of the CDR3 is TGTGCCAGCAGCCAAGTAGGGCAGGATAACACCGGGGAGCTGTTTTTT. The J gene is TRBJ2-2, the V gene TRBV4-2, with D hard to call. Between the trimmed V and J ends, which lost 1 base and 2 bases, there was a span of 11 bases. This CDR3 has 16 residues. CDR1 is LGHNA and CDR2 is YNFKEQ in the germline V gene.

The V and J genes are TRBV14 and TRBJ2-1; D may be TRBD1 or TRBD2 (5 bases each). Germline V gives CDR1 SGHDN, CDR2 FVKESK. This CDR3 is built from 13 residues. Trimming took 3 bases from V and 4 from J, leaving 7 bases between them. Here the CDR3 reads CASSHGGYNEQFF. The DNA for the CDR3 is TGTGCCAGCAGCCATGGGGGTTACAATGAGCAGTTCTTC.

There are many counts of this clonotype. The V and J genes are TRBV29-1 and TRBJ2-5; 8 bases align to TRBD2. Germline V gene sequence: CDR1 SQVTM, CDR2 ANQGSEA. CDR3 length: 13 residues. Unmatched junction bases numbered 6, after V lost 6 bases and J lost 3 bases. The CDR3 bases are TGCAGCGTCCCCACTAGCGGTGAAGAGACCCAGTACTTC. Translation: CSVPTSGEETQYF. Full variable domain (outside the CDR3, taken from reference TRBV29-1 and TRBJ2-5): SAVISQKPSRDICQRGTSLTIQCQVDSQVTMMFWYRQQPGQSLTLIATANQGSEATYESGFVIDKFPISRPNLTFSTLTVSNMSPEDSSIYLCSVPTSGEETQYFGPGTRLLVL.

This chain links TRBV12-3 or TRBV12-4 with TRBJ2-3; 9 bases are shared with TRBD2. The V and J ends lost 5 bases and 1 base, in that order; junction bases with no gene match: 7. CDR3 length: 16 amino acids. The CDR3 loop is CASSRPAGGGTDTQYF. For the CDR3, the DNA is TGTGCCAGCAGTCGCCCGGCGGGAGGGGGCACAGATACGCAGTATTTT.

J is TRBJ2-6 and V is TRBV6-6, with D hard to call. Germline V gene lookup returns CDR1 MNHNY and CDR2 SVGAGI (reference sequence). Trimming cost V 1 base and J 0 bases, with 4 bases left between them. The CDR3 runs to 15 residues. The CDR3 sequence: CASSYWSSGANVLTF. In DNA form, the CDR3 reads TGTGCCAGCAGTTACTGGTCCTCTGGGGCCAACGTCCTGACTTTC.

The chain couples TRBV6-6 to TRBJ2-7, with 7 bases identical to TRBD2. Per germline, CDR1 MNHNY and CDR2 SVGAGI (reference sequence). The ends lost 2 bases at V and 3 bases at J; junction bases unmatched: 7. CDR3 length: 15 residues. CDR3 residues: CASSYGRLAVYEQYF. Here the CDR3 DNA reads TGTGCCAGCAGTTACGGTAGGCTAGCGGTCTACGAGCAGTACTTC.

The CDR3 protein is CASSPTTNGYTF. CDR3 nucleotide sequence: TGTGCCAGCAGCCCAACCACAAATGGCTACACCTTC. The V gene is TRBV7-9, the J gene TRBJ1-2; D is undetermined. The CDR3 has 12 residues. CDR1 is SEHNR, CDR2 FQNEAQ, per germline (reference sequence). Trimming removed 5 bases from V and 6 bases from J, with 10 bases in between.